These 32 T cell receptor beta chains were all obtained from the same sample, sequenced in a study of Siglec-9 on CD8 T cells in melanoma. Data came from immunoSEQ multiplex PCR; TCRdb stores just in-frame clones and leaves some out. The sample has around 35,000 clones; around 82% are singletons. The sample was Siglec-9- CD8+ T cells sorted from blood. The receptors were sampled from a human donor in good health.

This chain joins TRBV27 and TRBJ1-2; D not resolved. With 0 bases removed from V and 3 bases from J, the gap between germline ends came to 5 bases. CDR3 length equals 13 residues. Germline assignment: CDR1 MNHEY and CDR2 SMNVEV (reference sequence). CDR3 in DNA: TGTGCCAGCAGTTTATCGAATTACTATGGCTACACCTTC. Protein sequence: CASSLSNYYGYTF.

CDR3 protein: CSVETSGTSTDTQYF. Written as DNA, the CDR3 is TGCAGCGTTGAGACTAGCGGGACTAGCACAGATACGCAGTATTTT. V is TRBV29-1 and J is TRBJ2-3; 11 bases agree with TRBD2. Germline V lookup: CDR1 SQVTM, CDR2 ANQGSEA. The ends lost 3 bases at V and 0 bases at J; junction bases unmatched: 2. The CDR3 consists of 15 residues.

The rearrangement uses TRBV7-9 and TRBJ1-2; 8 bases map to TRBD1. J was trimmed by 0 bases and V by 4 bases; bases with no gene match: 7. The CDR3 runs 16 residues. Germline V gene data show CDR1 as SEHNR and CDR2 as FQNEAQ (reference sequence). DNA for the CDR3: TGTGCCAGCAGCTCCTCGGACAGGGCAGCTAACTATGGCTACACCTTC. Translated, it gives CASSSSDRAANYGYTF.

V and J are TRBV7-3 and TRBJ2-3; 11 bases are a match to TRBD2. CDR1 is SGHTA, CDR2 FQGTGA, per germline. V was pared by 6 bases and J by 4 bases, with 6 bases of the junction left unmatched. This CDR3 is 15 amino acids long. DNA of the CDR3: TGTGCCAGCAGACATCTAGCGGGAGGACCAGATACGCAGTATTTT. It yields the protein CASRHLAGGPDTQYF.

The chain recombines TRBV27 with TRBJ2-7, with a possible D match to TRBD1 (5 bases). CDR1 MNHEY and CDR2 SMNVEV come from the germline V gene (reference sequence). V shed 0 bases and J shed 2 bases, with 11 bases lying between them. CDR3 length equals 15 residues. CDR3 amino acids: CASSLSTGATYEQYF. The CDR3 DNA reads TGTGCCAGCAGTTTATCCACAGGCGCGACCTACGAGCAGTACTTC.

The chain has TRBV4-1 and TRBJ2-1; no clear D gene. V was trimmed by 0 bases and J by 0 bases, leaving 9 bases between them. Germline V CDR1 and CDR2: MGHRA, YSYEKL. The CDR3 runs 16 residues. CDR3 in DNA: TGCGCCAGCAGCCAAGACTCGCTGAGCTCCTACAATGAGCAGTTCTTC. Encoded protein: CASSQDSLSSYNEQFF.

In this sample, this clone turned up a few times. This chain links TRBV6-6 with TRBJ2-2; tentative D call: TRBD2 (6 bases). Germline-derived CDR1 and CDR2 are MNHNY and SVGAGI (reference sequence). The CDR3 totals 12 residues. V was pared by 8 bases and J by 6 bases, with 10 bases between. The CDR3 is CASVGGSGELFF. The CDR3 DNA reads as TGTGCCAGCGTGGGAGGTTCCGGGGAGCTGTTTTTT.

The CDR3 DNA is TGCAGCGTTGAAGGAGGGGTGAACACTGAAGCTTTCTTT. Encoded protein: CSVEGGVNTEAFF. This sequence joins TRBV29-1 and TRBJ1-1, with D maybe TRBD1 (5 bases). Germline V gene data show CDR1 as SQVTM and CDR2 as ANQGSEA. The germline V and J ends were trimmed by 1 base and 0 bases, with 6 bases remaining between them. This CDR3 has 13 amino acids.

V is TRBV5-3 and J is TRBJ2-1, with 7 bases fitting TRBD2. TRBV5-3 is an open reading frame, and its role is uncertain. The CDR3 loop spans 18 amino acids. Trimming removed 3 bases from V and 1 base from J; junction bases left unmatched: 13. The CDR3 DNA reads TGTGCCAGAAGCTGGGGAGGGAGGGACTTAAATTCCTACAATGAGCAGTTCTTC. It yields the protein CARSWGGRDLNSYNEQFF.

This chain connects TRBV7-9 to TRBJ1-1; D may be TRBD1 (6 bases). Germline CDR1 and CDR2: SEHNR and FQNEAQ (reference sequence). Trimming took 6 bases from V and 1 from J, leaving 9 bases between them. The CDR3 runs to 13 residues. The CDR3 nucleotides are TGTGCCAGCAGGGCACAGGGGAACACTGAAGCTTTCTTT. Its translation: CASRAQGNTEAFF.

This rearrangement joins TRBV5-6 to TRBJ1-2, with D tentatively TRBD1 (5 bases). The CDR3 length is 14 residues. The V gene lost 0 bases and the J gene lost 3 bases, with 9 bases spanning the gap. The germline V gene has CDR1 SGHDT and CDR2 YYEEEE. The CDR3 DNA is TGTGCCAGCAGCTTGGGACAGTCAGACTATGGCTACACCTTC. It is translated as CASSLGQSDYGYTF.

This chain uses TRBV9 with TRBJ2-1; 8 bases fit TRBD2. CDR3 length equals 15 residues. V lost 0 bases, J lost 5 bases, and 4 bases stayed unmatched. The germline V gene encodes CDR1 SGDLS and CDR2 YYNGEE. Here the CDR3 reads CASSVGGLADNEQFF. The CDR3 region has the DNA TGTGCCAGCAGCGTAGGTGGACTAGCTGACAATGAGCAGTTCTTC.

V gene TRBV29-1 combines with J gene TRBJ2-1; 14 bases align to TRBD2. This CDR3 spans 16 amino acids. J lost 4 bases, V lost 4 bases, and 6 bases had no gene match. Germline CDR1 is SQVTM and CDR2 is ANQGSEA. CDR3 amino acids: CSVGGTSGRGYNEQFF. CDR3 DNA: TGCAGCGTTGGGGGGACTAGCGGGAGAGGGTACAATGAGCAGTTCTTC.

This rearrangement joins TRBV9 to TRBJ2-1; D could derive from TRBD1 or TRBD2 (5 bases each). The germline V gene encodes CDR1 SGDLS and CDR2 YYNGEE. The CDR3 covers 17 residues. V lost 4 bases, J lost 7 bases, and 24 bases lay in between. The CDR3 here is CASSPSGTEATLNEQFF. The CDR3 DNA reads TGTGCCAGCAGCCCTAGTGGGACGGAGGCCACCCTTAATGAGCAGTTCTTC.

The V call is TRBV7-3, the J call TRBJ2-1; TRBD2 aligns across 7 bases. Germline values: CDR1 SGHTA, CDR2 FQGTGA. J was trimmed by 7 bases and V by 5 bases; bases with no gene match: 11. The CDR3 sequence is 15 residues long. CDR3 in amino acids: CASSPSGGRGNEQFF. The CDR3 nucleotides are TGTGCCAGCAGCCCCTCGGGCGGGAGAGGGAATGAGCAGTTCTTC.

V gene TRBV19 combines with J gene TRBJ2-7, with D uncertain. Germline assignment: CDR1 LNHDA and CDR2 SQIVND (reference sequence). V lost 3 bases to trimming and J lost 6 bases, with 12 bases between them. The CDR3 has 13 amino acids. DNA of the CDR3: TGTGCCAGTAGTATTTATAGTCTAGGCGAGCAGTACTTC. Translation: CASSIYSLGEQYF.

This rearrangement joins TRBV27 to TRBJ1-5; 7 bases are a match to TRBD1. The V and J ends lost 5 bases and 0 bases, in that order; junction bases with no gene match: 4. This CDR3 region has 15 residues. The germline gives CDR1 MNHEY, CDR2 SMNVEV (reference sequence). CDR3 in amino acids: CASSGQAYSNQPQHF. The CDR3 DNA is TGTGCCAGCAGTGGACAGGCGTATAGCAATCAGCCCCAGCATTTT.

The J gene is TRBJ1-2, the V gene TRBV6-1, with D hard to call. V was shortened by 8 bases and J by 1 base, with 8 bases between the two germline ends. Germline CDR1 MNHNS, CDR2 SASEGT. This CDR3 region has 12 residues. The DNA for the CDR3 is TGTGCCAGCGGAGTCCTTAACTATGGCTACACCTTC. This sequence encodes CASGVLNYGYTF.

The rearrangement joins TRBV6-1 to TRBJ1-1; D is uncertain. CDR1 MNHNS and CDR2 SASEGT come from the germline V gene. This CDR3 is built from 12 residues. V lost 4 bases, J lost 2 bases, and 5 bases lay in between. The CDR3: CASSGYNTEAFF. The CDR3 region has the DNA TGTGCCAGCAGTGGTTATAACACTGAAGCTTTCTTT.

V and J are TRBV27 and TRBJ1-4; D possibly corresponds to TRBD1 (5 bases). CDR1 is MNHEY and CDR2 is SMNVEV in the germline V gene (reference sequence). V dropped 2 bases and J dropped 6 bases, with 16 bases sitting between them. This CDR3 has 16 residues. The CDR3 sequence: CASSLSIGGFDEKLFF. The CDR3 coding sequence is TGTGCCAGCAGTTTAAGTATTGGGGGGTTCGATGAAAAACTGTTTTTT. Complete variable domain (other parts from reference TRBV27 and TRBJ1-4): EAQVTQNPRYLITVTGKKLTVTCSQNMNHEYMSWYRQDPGLGLRQIYYSMNVEVTDKGDVPEGYKVSRKEKRNFPLILESPSPNQTSLYFCASSLSIGGFDEKLFFGSGTQLSVL.

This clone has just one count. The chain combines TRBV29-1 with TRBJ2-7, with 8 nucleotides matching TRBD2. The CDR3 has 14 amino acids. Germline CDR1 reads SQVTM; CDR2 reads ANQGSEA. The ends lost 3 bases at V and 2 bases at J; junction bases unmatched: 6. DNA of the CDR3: TGCAGCGTTGAGGGGCACGGGAGGGCCTACGAGCAGTACTTC. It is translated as CSVEGHGRAYEQYF.

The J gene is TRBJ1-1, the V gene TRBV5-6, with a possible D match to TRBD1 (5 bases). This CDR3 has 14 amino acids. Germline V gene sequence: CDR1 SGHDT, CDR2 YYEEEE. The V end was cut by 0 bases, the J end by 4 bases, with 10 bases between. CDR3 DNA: TGTGCCAGCAGCTTGGAAGGGGTCGGCACTGAAGCTTTCTTT. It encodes CASSLEGVGTEAFF.

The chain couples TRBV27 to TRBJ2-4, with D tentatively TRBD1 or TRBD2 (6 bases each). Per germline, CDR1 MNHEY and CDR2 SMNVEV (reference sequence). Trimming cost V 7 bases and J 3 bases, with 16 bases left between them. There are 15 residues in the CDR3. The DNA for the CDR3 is TGTGCCAGCACTCCGGGGGCCTCGGGCAAAAACATTCAGTACTTC. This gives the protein CASTPGASGKNIQYF.

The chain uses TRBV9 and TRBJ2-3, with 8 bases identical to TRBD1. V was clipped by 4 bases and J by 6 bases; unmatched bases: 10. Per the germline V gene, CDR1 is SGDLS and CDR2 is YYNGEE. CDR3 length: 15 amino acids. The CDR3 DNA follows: TGTGCCAGCAGCCAAGACGGGACAGGCTGGGATACGCAGTATTTT. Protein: CASSQDGTGWDTQYF.

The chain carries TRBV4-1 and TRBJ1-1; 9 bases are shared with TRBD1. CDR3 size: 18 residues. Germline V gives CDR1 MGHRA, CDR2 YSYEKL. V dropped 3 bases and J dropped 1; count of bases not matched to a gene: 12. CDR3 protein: CASSQALSGQGGNTEAFF. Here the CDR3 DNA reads TGCGCCAGCAGCCAGGCACTCTCGGGACAGGGAGGGAACACTGAAGCTTTCTTT.

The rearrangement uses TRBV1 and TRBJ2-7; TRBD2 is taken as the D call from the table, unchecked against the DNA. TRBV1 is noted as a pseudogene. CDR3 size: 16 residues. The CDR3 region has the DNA TGCACCAGCAGCCAACTCACTAGATTCCCTCCCTACGAGCAGTACTTC. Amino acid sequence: CTSSQLTRFPPYEQYF.

For the CDR3, the DNA is TGTGCCAGTAGTCTTCCGGACGACTATAGACCTAATGAGCAGTTCTTC. This sequence encodes CASSLPDDYRPNEQFF. The genes are TRBV19 and TRBJ2-1; maybe TRBD2 (5 bases). Germline V gene data show CDR1 as LNHDA and CDR2 as SQIVND (reference sequence). This CDR3 contains 16 residues. V dropped 5 bases and J dropped 7 bases, with 21 bases sitting between them.

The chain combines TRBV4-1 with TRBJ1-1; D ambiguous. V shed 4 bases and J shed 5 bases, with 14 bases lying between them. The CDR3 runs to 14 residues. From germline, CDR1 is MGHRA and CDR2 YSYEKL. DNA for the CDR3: TGCGCCAGCAGCCGGGAGGAAGGAGAAACTGAAGCTTTCTTT. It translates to CASSREEGETEAFF.

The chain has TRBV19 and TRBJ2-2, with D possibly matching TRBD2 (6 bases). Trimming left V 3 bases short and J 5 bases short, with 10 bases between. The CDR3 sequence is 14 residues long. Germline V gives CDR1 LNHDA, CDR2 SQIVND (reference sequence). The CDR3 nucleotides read TGTGCCAGTAGTATGGGGCGGGGTACCGGGGAGCTGTTTTTT. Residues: CASSMGRGTGELFF.

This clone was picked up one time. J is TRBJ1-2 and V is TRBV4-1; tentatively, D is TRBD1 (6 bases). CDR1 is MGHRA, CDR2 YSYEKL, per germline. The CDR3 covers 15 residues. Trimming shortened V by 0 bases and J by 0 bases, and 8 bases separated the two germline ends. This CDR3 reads CASSQETGSNYGYTF. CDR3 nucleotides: TGCGCCAGCAGCCAAGAGACAGGTTCTAACTATGGCTACACCTTC.

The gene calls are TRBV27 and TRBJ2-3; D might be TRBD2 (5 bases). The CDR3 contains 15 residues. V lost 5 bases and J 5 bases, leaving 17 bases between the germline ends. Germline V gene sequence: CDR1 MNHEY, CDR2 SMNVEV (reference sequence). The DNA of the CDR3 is TGTGCCAGCAGTGCCTCTGGGGAGATTGGAGATACGCAGTATTTT. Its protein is CASSASGEIGDTQYF.

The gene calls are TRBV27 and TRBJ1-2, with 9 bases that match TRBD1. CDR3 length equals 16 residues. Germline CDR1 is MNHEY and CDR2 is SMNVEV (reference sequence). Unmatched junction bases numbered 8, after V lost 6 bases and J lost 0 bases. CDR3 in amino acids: CASRRPGTGSNYGYTF. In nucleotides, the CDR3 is TGTGCCAGCAGACGACCGGGGACAGGGTCTAACTATGGCTACACCTTC.